This section outlines one T cell receptor beta chain sequence together with its context. Its antigen is currently unknown. From the RT-PCR reads, TCRdb called clonotypes with MiXCR, one entry per CDR3 protein. The table lists 300,000 to 350,000 distinct CDR3 sequences, around 22% of them singletons. Per the germline V gene, CDR1 is MNHEY and CDR2 is SVGEGT. The CDR3 runs to 13 residues. V lost 2 bases, J lost 5 bases, and 9 bases lay in between. The sample originates from a study of response to subunit inactivated influenza vaccine. Broader study findings: New T cells are recruited in small numbers by each seasonal influenza vaccination, according to the authors' suggestion.

The receptor comes from a man between 50 and 69 years old who received an inactivated influenza vaccine. This rearrangement joins TRBV6-2 or TRBV6-3 to TRBJ1-1; the D is unclear. Material: PBMCs from blood, obtained approximately 20 months after vaccination. CDR3 sequence reads: CASSYGYGTEAFF. CDR3 nucleotide sequence: TGTGCCAGCAGTTACGGGTACGGGACTGAAGCTTTCTTT.